The clone carrying this T cell receptor (beta chain) has more than one count but fewer than ten. The data were obtained in a study of blood T cell repertoires in COVID-19. On the study more broadly: Sample material is recorded as cDNA or gDNA derived from T cells, B-cell-depleted T cells, or PBMCs.

The V gene end was trimmed by 8 bases and the J gene end by 5 bases; junction bases not matched to a gene: 17. The CDR3 contains 17 residues. The germline gives CDR1 SGHTA, CDR2 FQGNSA. Libraries were prepared by immunoSEQ multiplex PCR; TCRdb keeps only in-frame clonotypes and omits some of them. The sample carries about 66,000 clones, about 86% recorded once. The sequenced sample was peripheral blood. This chain links TRBV7-2 with TRBJ2-3; 9 bases agree with TRBD2. This sequence was found in a man aged 50-59 years with active COVID-19. Written as DNA, the CDR3 is TGTGCCAGCGCGATAGATCTAAGCGGGGGGCGGAGAGATACGCAGTATTTT. It encodes CASAIDLSGGRRDTQYF.